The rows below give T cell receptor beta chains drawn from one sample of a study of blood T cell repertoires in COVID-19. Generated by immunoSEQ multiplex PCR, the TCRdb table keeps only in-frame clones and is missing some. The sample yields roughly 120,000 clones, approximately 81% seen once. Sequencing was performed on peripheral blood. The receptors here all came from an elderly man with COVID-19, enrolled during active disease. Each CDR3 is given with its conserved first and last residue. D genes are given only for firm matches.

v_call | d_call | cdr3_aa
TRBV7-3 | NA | CASSSRGGSNTGELFF
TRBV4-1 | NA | CASSQIAESSYEQYF
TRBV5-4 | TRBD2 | CASSLVAGGSYNEQFF
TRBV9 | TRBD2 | CASSAPAGLAGGIGPDTQYF
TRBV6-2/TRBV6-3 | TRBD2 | CASSFGAGGSTYEQYF
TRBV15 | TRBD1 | CATSRGQGRLEGPQHF
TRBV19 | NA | CASSIVLSGSNEQFF
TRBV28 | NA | CASSLGGEGNTEAFF
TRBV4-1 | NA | CASSQGLTRGSNEQFF
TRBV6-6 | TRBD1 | CASSYGDRLTYEQYF
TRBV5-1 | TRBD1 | CASSPGRGLRETQYF
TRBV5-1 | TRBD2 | CASSLGLSGRGDEQFF
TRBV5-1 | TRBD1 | CASSLDPSGQGRNEQFF
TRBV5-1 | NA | CASSLGGAGFAYEQYF
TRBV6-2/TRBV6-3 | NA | CASSSGTHNEQFF
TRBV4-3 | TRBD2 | CASSQKPPRTSGNEQFF
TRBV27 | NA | CASSLRAGDSPLHF
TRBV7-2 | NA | CASRGGSGNTIYF
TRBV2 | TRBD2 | CASSELGTSGHEQYF
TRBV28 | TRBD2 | CASSWGLKTGELFF